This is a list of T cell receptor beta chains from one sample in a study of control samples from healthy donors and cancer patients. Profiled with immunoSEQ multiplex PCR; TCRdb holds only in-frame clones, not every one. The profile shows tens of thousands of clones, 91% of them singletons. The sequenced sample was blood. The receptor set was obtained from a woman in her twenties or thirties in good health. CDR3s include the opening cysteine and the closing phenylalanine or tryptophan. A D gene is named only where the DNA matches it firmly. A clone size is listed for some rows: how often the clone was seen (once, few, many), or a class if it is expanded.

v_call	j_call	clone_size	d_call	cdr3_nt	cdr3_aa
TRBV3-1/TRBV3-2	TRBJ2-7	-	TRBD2	TGTGCCAGCAGCCAAGATCTAGCGGTCTACGAGCAGTACTTC	CASSQDLAVYEQYF
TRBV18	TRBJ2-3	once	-	TGTGCCAGCTCACCCCGCCCGGGAGATACGCAGTATTTT	CASSPRPGDTQYF
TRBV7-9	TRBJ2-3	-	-	TGTGCCAGTAGGTCCCTCACAGATACGCAGTATTTT	CASRSLTDTQYF
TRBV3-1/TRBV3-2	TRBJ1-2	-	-	TGTGCCAGCAGCAGTTCTAACTATGGCTACACCTTC	CASSSSNYGYTF
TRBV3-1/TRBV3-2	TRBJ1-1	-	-	TGTGCCAGCAGCCAAGTACAGGGGAACACTGAAGCTTTCTTT	CASSQVQGNTEAFF
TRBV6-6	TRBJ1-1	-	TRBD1	TGTGCCAGCAGTCGACAGGGGATAGGGGTGAACACTGAAGCTTTCTTT	CASSRQGIGVNTEAFF
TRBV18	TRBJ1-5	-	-	TGTGCCAGCTCACCTGATAGAAATCAGCCCCAGCATTTT	CASSPDRNQPQHF
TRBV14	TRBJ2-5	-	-	TGTGCCAGCAGCCGAGGCGACGGTCCCCAAGAGACCCAGTACTTC	CASSRGDGPQETQYF
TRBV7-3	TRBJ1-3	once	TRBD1	TGTGCCAGCAGCGTTCAGGGGGCTGGCACCATATATTTT	CASSVQGAGTIYF
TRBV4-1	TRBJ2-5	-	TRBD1	TGCGCCAGCAGCCGGGCAGGGGGACGAGAGACCCAGTACTTC	CASSRAGGRETQYF
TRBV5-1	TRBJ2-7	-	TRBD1	TGCGCCAGCAGCCACCGGACAGGGGGCTACGAGCAGTACTTC	CASSHRTGGYEQYF
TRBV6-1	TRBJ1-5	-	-	TGTGCCAGCAGTGAGCAAAGGGCTGGTCAGCCCCAGCATTTT	CASSEQRAGQPQHF
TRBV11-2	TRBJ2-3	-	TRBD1	TGTGCCAGCAGCTCAACAGGGGCGGCTAGCACAGATACGCAGTATTTT	CASSSTGAASTDTQYF
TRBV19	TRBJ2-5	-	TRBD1	TGTGCCAGTAGTTCTCAGGGGGCACGGGAGACCCAGTACTTC	CASSSQGARETQYF
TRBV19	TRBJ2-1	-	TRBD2	TGTGCCAGTAGTAAACTAGCGGGGGCCGGTGAGCAGTTCTTC	CASSKLAGAGEQFF
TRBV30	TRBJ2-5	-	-	TGTGCCTGGAGCTTCGGGAATGGTGCAGAGACCCAGTACTTC	CAWSFGNGAETQYF
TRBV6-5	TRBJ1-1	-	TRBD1	TGTGCCAGCAGTCTAAGCACAGGGGCTGAAGCTTTCTTT	CASSLSTGAEAFF
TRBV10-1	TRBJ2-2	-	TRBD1	TGCGCCAGCAGGCTAGACAGGGTTTCCGGGGAGCTGTTTTTT	CASRLDRVSGELFF
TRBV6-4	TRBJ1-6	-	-	TGTGCCAGCAGTGAGACAGGTGGGAATTCACCCCTCCACTTT	CASSETGGNSPLHF
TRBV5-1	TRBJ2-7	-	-	TGCGCCAGCAGCGAACAGGGAGGGAGATACGAGCAGTACTTC	CASSEQGGRYEQYF
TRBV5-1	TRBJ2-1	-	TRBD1	TGCGCCAGCAGCTTACAGGGGATCGGTGAGCAGTTCTTC	CASSLQGIGEQFF
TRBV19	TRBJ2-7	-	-	TGTGCCAGTAGTAACACTTACTCCTACGAGCAGTACTTC	CASSNTYSYEQYF
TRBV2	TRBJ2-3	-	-	TGTGCCAGCCGCCCTGGGGGTAGCACAGATACGCAGTATTTT	CASRPGGSTDTQYF
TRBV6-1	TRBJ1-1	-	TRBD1	TGTGCCAGCAGTGAAGCGCGGCGACAGGGGTACACTGAAGCTTTCTTT	CASSEARRQGYTEAFF
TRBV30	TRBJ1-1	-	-	TGTGCCTGGAGGACAGGCGTGAACACTGAAGCTTTCTTT	CAWRTGVNTEAFF
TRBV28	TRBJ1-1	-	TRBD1	TGTGCCAGCAGTCCCCACAGGGGCGGGAACACTGAAGCTTTCTTT	CASSPHRGGNTEAFF
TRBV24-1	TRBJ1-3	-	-	TGTGCCACCAGTGCTCCTTTCAGGGTTCCCGGAAACACCATATATTTT	CATSAPFRVPGNTIYF
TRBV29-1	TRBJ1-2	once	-	TGCAGCGTTGAAGTCTCCTGGGTCGGAGGCGGCTACACCTTC	CSVEVSWVGGGYTF
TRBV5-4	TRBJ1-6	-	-	TGTGCCAGCAGCTTGGATAGTTCACCCCTCCACTTT	CASSLDSSPLHF
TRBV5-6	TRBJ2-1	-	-	TGTGCCAGCAGCTTGGTTACAGGGTACAATGAGCAGTTCTTC	CASSLVTGYNEQFF
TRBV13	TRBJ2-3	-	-	TGTGCCAGCACCCAACTAGTAAGCACAGATACGCAGTATTTT	CASTQLVSTDTQYF
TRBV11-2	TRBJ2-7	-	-	TGTGCCAGCAGCTCCGAGATAGGGGTGAACTACGAGCAGTACTTC	CASSSEIGVNYEQYF
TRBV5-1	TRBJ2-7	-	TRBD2	TGCGCCAGCAGCTTACTAGCGGGAGGATCCGCCTACGAGCAGTACTTC	CASSLLAGGSAYEQYF
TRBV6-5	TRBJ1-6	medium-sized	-	TGTGCCAGCAGTTCCGGGCCGGATAATTCACCCCTCCACTTT	CASSSGPDNSPLHF
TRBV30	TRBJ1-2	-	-	TGTGCCTGGAGTGTCTTTCCCTATGGCTACACCTTC	CAWSVFPYGYTF
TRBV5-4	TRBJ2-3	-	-	TGTGCCAACAGCTTGGGGGCGGGGACTAGCACAGATACGCAGTATTTT	CANSLGAGTSTDTQYF
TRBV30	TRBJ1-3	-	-	TGTGCCTGGAGTGTCGGGTCTGGAGGAAACACCATATATTTT	CAWSVGSGGNTIYF
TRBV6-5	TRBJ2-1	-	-	TGTGCCAGCAGCCCCGACTTGACCCGAGGGCAGTTCTTC	CASSPDLTRGQFF
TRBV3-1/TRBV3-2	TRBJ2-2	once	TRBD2	TGTGCCAGCAGCCCCCCTCGAAGCGGGATGAACACCGGGGAGCTGTTTTTT	CASSPPRSGMNTGELFF
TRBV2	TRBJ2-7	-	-	TGTGCCAGCAGTGAGCAAGGAACTACCTACGAGCAGTACTTC	CASSEQGTTYEQYF
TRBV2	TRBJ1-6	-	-	TGTGCCAGCATCCTCCGGCTAGCACGGGGAGGTTCACCCCTCCACTTT	CASILRLARGGSPLHF
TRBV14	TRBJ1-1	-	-	TGTGCCAGCAGCCCGTGGCGTTTCTTGGACACTGAAGCTTTCTTT	CASSPWRFLDTEAFF
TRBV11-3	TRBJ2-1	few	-	TGTGCCAGCAGCCTGGACAGTTATGAGCAGTTCTTC	CASSLDSYEQFF
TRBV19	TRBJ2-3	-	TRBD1	TGTGCCAGTAGTTCCCGGACAGGTTCTAGCACAGATACGCAGTATTTT	CASSSRTGSSTDTQYF
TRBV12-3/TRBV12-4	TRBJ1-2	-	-	TGTGCCAGCAGTCCAACAGGGAACTATGGCTACACCTTC	CASSPTGNYGYTF
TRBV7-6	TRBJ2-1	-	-	TGTGCCAGCAGCTTAGGGCTATTCTCGAGTAGCTCCTACAATGAGCAGTTCTTC	CASSLGLFSSSSYNEQFF
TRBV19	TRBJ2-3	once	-	TGTGCCAGTAGACCGACCGACACAGATACGCAGTATTTT	CASRPTDTDTQYF
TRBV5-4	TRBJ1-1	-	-	TGTGCCAGCAGCGGCGGGACATTGGAAGCTTTCTTT	CASSGGTLEAFF
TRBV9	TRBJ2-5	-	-	TGTGCCAGCAGCGTACACGAGGCGGAGACCCAGTACTTC	CASSVHEAETQYF
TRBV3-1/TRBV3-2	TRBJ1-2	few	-	TGTGCCAGCAGCCGATCCAGACAGGTCAACTATGGCTACACCTTC	CASSRSRQVNYGYTF
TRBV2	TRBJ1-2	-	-	TGTGCCAGCAGTGACAGGGCCTATGGCTACACCTTC	CASSDRAYGYTF
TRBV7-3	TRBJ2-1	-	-	TGTGCCAGCAGCTTACCCTCAGGGGACTCCTACAATGAGCAGTTCTTC	CASSLPSGDSYNEQFF
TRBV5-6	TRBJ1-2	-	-	TGTGCCAGCACCTCGTACGGGGACGGAGCTAACTATGGCTACACCTTC	CASTSYGDGANYGYTF